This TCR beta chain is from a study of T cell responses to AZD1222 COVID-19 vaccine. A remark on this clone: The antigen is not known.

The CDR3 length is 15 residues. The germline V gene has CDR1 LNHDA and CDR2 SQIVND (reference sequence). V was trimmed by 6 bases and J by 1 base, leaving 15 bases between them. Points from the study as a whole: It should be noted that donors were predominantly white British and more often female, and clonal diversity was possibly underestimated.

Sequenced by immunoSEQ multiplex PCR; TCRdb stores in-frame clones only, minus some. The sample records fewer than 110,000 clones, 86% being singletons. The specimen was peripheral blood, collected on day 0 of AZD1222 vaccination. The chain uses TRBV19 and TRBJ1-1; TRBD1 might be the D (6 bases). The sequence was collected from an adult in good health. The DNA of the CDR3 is TGTGCCAGTAGCCTACCGGGACACCCGAACACTGAAGCTTTCTTT. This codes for CASSLPGHPNTEAFF.